This T cell receptor (beta chain) was captured in a study of blood T cell repertoires in COVID-19. Participant-reported clinical history was the basis for cohort assignment. The germline V gene encodes CDR1 SGHTS and CDR2 YDEGEE. The germline V and J ends were trimmed by 0 bases and 4 bases, with 5 bases remaining between them. The CDR3 runs to 13 residues. Authors' data handling: Amplification with reference gene primers provided the estimates of nucleated cell counts. Profiled with immunoSEQ multiplex PCR; TCRdb holds only in-frame clones, not every one. That table furnishes V, J and clone size, whereas the DNA furnished D and trimming. The profile covers 430,000 or so clones, with over 75% appearing a single time and 1.5% to 2% taken by the ten largest.

The origin of this receptor is a woman in her 40s who had recovered from COVID-19. The sample comprised PBMCs or T cells enriched from blood (not recorded which). The genes are TRBV5-8 and TRBJ1-3, with D unresolved. In nucleotides, the CDR3 is TGTGCCAGCAGCTTGGACCGGGGAAACACCATATATTTT. This codes for CASSLDRGNTIYF. Together with reference TRBV5-8 and TRBJ1-3, the CDR3 gives the full variable domain: EAGVTQSPTHLIKTRGQQATLRCSPISGHTSVYWYQQALGLGLQFLLWYDEGEERNRGNFPPRFSGRQFPNYSSELNVNALELEDSALYLCASSLDRGNTIYFGEGSWLTVV.